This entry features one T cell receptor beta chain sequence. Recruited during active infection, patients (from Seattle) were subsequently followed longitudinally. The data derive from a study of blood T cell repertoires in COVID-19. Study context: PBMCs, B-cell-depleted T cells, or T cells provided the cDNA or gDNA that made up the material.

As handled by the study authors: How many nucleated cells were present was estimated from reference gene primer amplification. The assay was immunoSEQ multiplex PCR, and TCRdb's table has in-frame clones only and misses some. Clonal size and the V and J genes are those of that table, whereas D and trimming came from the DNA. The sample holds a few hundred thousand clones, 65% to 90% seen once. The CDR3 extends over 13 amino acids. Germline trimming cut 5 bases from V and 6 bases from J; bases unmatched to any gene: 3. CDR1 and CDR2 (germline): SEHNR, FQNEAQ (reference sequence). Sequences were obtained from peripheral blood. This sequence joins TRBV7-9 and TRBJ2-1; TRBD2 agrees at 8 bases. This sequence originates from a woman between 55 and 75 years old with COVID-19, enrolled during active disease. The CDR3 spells CASSLLAVNEQFF. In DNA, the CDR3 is TGTGCCAGCAGCCTACTAGCGGTCAATGAGCAGTTCTTC.